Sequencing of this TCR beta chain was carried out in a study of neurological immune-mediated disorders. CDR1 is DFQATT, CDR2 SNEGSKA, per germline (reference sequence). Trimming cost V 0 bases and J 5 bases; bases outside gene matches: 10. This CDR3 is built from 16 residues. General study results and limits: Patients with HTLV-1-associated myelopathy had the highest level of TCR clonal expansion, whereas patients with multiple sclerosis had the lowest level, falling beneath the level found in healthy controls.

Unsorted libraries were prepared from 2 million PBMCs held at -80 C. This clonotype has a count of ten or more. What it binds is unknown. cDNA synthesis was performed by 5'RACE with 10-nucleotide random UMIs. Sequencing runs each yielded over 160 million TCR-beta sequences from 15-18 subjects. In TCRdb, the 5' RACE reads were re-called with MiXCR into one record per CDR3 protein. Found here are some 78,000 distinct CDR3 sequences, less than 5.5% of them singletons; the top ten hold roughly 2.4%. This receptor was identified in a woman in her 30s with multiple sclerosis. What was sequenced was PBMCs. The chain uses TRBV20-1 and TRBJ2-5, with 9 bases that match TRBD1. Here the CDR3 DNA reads TGCAGTGCTAGAGATCCGGGACAGGGAATGGTGGAGACCCAGTACTTC. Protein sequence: CSARDPGQGMVETQYF.